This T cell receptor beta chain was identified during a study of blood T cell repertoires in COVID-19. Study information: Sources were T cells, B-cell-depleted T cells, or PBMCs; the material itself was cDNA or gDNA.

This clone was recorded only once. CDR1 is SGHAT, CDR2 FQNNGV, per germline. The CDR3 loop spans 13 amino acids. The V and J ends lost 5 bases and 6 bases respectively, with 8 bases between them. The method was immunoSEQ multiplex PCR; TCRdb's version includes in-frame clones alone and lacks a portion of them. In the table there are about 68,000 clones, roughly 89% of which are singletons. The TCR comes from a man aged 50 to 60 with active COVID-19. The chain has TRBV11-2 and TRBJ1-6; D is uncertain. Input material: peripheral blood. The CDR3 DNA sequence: TGTGCCAGCAGCCCCGACTTTAATTCACCCCTCCACTTT. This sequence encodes CASSPDFNSPLHF.